One sample yielded the 10 T cell receptor beta chains listed below, sequenced in a study of post-analysis software for immune sequencing data. Findings of the study overall: TRBV5-6, TRBV5-1 and TRBV20-1 were among four to six TRBV segments more frequent in patients than controls.

cDNA libraries for TCR beta contained unique molecular identifiers. Via MiXCR, TCRdb re-called the PCR reads, giving one row per CDR3 protein. The top ten hold about 11% of the sample, which has 600,000 to 700,000 distinct CDR3 sequences, approximately 59% seen once. Antigens of these TCRs are unknown. The sample consisted of blood. The receptors shown here come from a girl aged 2-15 years with multiple sclerosis.

The V and J genes are TRBV6-1 and TRBJ2-1, with 13 bases aligning to TRBD2. The CDR3 consists of 17 residues. Germline lookup yields CDR1 MNHNS and CDR2 SASEGT. Losses at the gene ends were 5 bases for V and 3 bases for J; bases not matched to a gene: 7. The CDR3 region is CASSRTSGSQGYNEQFF. The CDR3 DNA reads as TGTGCCAGCAGTCGGACTAGCGGGAGTCAGGGCTACAATGAGCAGTTCTTC.

The chain combines TRBV28 with TRBJ2-3; D might be TRBD2 (6 bases). The germline V and J ends were trimmed by 4 bases and 2 bases, with 19 bases remaining between them. The CDR3 length is 17 residues. CDR1 and CDR2 from the germline V gene are MDHEN and SYDVKM. Written as DNA, the CDR3 is TGTGCCAGCAGTTCCCCGTCCTCCGGGAGACTCACAGATACGCAGTATTTT. As protein: CASSSPSSGRLTDTQYF.

The chain uses TRBV5-1 and TRBJ2-7, with unresolved D. CDR3 length: 13 amino acids. Looked up from germline, CDR1 is SGHRS and CDR2 is YFSETQ. V lost 7 bases and J lost 2, with 13 bases in between. Here the CDR3 reads CASFDARTYEQYF. The CDR3 DNA sequence: TGCGCCAGCTTCGATGCAAGAACCTACGAGCAGTACTTC.

This clonotype was detected only a few times. The chain is built from TRBV6-5 and TRBJ2-7, with D uncertain. CDR1 and CDR2 from the germline V gene are MNHEY and SVGAGI. The CDR3 consists of 13 residues. Trimming left V 8 bases short and J 3 bases short, with 14 bases between. CDR3 sequence (DNA): TGTGCCAGCGGAAGGACCCAGTTCTACGAGCAGTACTTC. Protein sequence: CASGRTQFYEQYF.

The chain joins TRBV7-8 to TRBJ2-5; a possible D gene is TRBD1 (5 bases). The DNA end is a closer match to TRBJ2-7, so the J assignment may be wrong. CDR1 is SGHVS, CDR2 FQNEAQ, per germline. The CDR3 extends over 15 amino acids. CDR3 region: CASSLAGLVESEQYF. CDR3 bases: TGTGCCAGCAGCTTAGCGGGGCTAGTTGAATCCGAGCAGTACTTC.

This sequence joins TRBV5-1 and TRBJ2-3; D gene unclear. Germline V gene lookup returns CDR1 SGHRS and CDR2 YFSETQ. This CDR3 comprises 15 residues. Trimming cost V 0 bases and J 3 bases, with 11 bases left between them. The CDR3 DNA reads TGCGCCAGCAGCTTGGCCGCGACCAAGACAGATACGCAGTATTTT. Protein: CASSLAATKTDTQYF. Complete variable domain (other parts from reference TRBV5-1 and TRBJ2-3): KAGVTQTPRYLIKTRGQQVTLSCSPISGHRSVSWYQQTPGQGLQFLFEYFSETQRNKGNFPGRFSGRQFSNSRSEMNVSTLELGDSALYLCASSLAATKTDTQYFGPGTRLTVL.

CDR3 nucleotide sequence: TGTGCCAGCAGGGAGGACAGGGATAGTGAGACCCAGTACTTC. It is translated as CASREDRDSETQYF. This chain uses TRBV12-3 or TRBV12-4 with TRBJ2-5; 8 bases match TRBD1. V shed 6 bases and J 5 bases; nucleotides not matched to a gene: 8. The CDR3 has 14 residues.

The chain is built from TRBV20-1 and TRBJ1-2; weak D call: TRBD1 (6 bases). CDR3 length: 15 residues. Germline V gene sequence: CDR1 DFQATT, CDR2 SNEGSKA (reference sequence). V shed 3 bases and J shed 7 bases, with 21 bases lying between them. CDR3 amino acids: CSASLTMTGVGGYTF. The CDR3 nucleotides read TGCAGTGCTAGTCTCACCATGACAGGAGTTGGTGGCTACACCTTC.

In this sample, this clonotype turned up a few times. The chain carries TRBV5-1 and TRBJ2-1; D might be TRBD1 or TRBD2, each matching 5 bases. V gave up 4 bases and J gave up 1 base, with 12 bases separating them. This CDR3 region has 15 residues. Looked up from germline, CDR1 is SGHRS and CDR2 is YFSETQ. The DNA for the CDR3 is TGCGCCAGCAGCCAGGGACGGCTATCCTACAATGAGCAGTTCTTC. This translates into CASSQGRLSYNEQFF. The full variable domain, with the rest looked up from reference TRBV5-1 and TRBJ2-1, is KAGVTQTPRYLIKTRGQQVTLSCSPISGHRSVSWYQQTPGQGLQFLFEYFSETQRNKGNFPGRFSGRQFSNSRSEMNVSTLELGDSALYLCASSQGRLSYNEQFFGPGTRLTVL.

The chain joins TRBV29-1 to TRBJ2-7; 11 bases line up with TRBD1. This CDR3 is 12 amino acids long. CDR1 and CDR2 (germline): SQVTM, ANQGSEA. Trimming cost V 5 bases and J 6 bases; bases outside gene matches: 3. The CDR3 nucleotides read TGCAGCGTTATGGGACAGGGGGGCGAGCAGTACTTC. As protein: CSVMGQGGEQYF.